A single sample is the source of the 25 T cell receptor beta chains below, sequenced in a study of T-cell reconstitution after alpha-beta-depleted transplantation in children. Unique molecular identifiers were incorporated when the TCRbeta library was constructed. One entry per CDR3 protein results from TCRdb running MiXCR on the PCR reads. There are a few hundred thousand distinct CDR3 sequences in the sample; approximately 12% occur only once, and about 2.2% lies in the top ten. The sequences come from PBMCs, mostly from graft donor cells, collected 360 days after TCRalphabeta/CD19-depleted stem cell transplant. The receptors derive from a male patient younger than 18 who had a stem cell transplant for acute myeloid leukemia, so the T cells may come from the graft donor.

The gene calls are TRBV5-1 and TRBJ2-1; D might be TRBD2 (6 bases). This CDR3 region has 17 residues. Germline V gives CDR1 SGHRS, CDR2 YFSETQ. Trimming took off 4 bases at V and 4 bases at J, with 21 bases between the two ends. Here the CDR3 DNA reads TGCGCCAGCAGCAAATCCCCACGGACTAAGATATACAATGAGCAGTTCTTC. This encodes CASSKSPRTKIYNEQFF.

This clonotype occurred a few times. J is TRBJ2-7 and V is TRBV6-1, with 8 bases that match TRBD1. J gave up 2 bases and V 7 bases, and 4 bases lay outside the gene matches. This CDR3 is 13 amino acids long. The germline gives CDR1 MNHNS, CDR2 SASEGT. Here the CDR3 reads CASMWDRPYEQYF. The CDR3 DNA reads as TGTGCCAGCATGTGGGACAGGCCCTACGAGCAGTACTTC.

The chain carries TRBV5-1 and TRBJ2-1, with D uncertain. This CDR3 contains 12 residues. Germline V lookup: CDR1 SGHRS, CDR2 YFSETQ. The germline V and J ends were trimmed by 2 bases and 10 bases, with 10 bases remaining between them. The CDR3 here is CASSFLSREQFF. CDR3 coding DNA: TGCGCCAGCAGCTTCCTGAGTCGGGAGCAGTTCTTC. Filled out from reference TRBV5-1 and TRBJ2-1, the complete variable domain reads KAGVTQTPRYLIKTRGQQVTLSCSPISGHRSVSWYQQTPGQGLQFLFEYFSETQRNKGNFPGRFSGRQFSNSRSEMNVSTLELGDSALYLCASSFLSREQFFGPGTRLTVL.

This clonotype was recorded a few times. The genes are TRBV12-5 and TRBJ2-7, with D perhaps matching TRBD1 or TRBD2 (5 bases each). Per germline, CDR1 LGHNT and CDR2 FRNRAP. This CDR3 is built from 17 residues. The V end was cut by 1 base, the J end by 5 bases, with 21 bases between. As DNA, the CDR3 is TGTGCTAGTGGTTTGGCAGCTAGTCTCGGCAGGGACCACGAGCAGTACTTC. Translated: CASGLAASLGRDHEQYF.

This clonotype was seen at least ten times. The V call is TRBV12-3 or TRBV12-4, the J call TRBJ2-2, with TRBD2 matching over 11 bases. The CDR3 runs to 17 residues. J lost 3 bases, V lost 3 bases, and 6 bases had no gene match. This CDR3 is CASSFFPLAGDTGELFF. DNA for the CDR3: TGTGCCAGCAGTTTTTTCCCACTAGCGGGAGACACCGGGGAGCTGTTTTTT.

The chain couples TRBV15 to TRBJ1-3, with 9 bases aligning to TRBD1. Germline V lookup: CDR1 LNHNV, CDR2 YYDKDF (reference sequence). V shed 0 bases and J 2 bases; nucleotides not matched to a gene: 8. The CDR3 extends over 18 amino acids. The CDR3 spells CATSRDFGTGHAGNTIYF. The CDR3 nucleotides are TGTGCCACCAGCAGAGATTTTGGGACAGGGCACGCTGGAAACACCATATATTTT.

This chain joins TRBV7-3 and TRBJ2-2, with 9 bases aligning to TRBD1. Per germline, CDR1 SGHTA and CDR2 FQGTGA. The CDR3 runs to 14 residues. J gave up 4 bases and V 8 bases, and 5 bases lay outside the gene matches. This CDR3 is CASGQGITTGELFF. As DNA, the CDR3 is TGTGCCAGCGGACAGGGGATAACCACCGGGGAGCTGTTTTTT.

This clonotype occurred a few times. The genes are TRBV5-1 and TRBJ2-3, with 11 bases matching TRBD2. Trimming took 4 bases from V and 2 from J; bases not matched to a gene: 9. Germline values: CDR1 SGHRS, CDR2 YFSETQ. The CDR3 contains 17 residues. CDR3 nucleotide sequence: TGCGCCAGCAGCCGCCATGGGACTAGCGGAGTCACAGATACGCAGTATTTT. The encoded protein is CASSRHGTSGVTDTQYF. The complete variable domain, with remaining parts taken from reference TRBV5-1 and TRBJ2-3, reads KAGVTQTPRYLIKTRGQQVTLSCSPISGHRSVSWYQQTPGQGLQFLFEYFSETQRNKGNFPGRFSGRQFSNSRSEMNVSTLELGDSALYLCASSRHGTSGVTDTQYFGPGTRLTVL.

This chain joins TRBV28 and TRBJ2-3; D gene ambiguous. The V end was cut by 5 bases, the J end by 1 base, with 16 bases between. This CDR3 is 16 amino acids long. The germline gives CDR1 MDHEN, CDR2 SYDVKM. The CDR3 sequence: CASSAGPGRGTDTQYF. CDR3 nucleotides: TGTGCCAGCAGTGCAGGACCCGGACGGGGCACAGATACGCAGTATTTT.

The gene calls are TRBV27 and TRBJ1-1; D unresolved. CDR3 size: 13 residues. V was pared by 2 bases and J by 3 bases, with 7 bases between. Germline V lookup: CDR1 MNHEY, CDR2 SMNVEV (reference sequence). Here the CDR3 reads CASSLLDDTEAFF. The CDR3, as DNA: TGTGCCAGCAGTTTACTAGACGACACTGAAGCTTTCTTT.

The rearrangement links TRBV30 to TRBJ2-2, with TRBD2 identical over 9 bases. With 0 bases clipped from V and 4 bases from J, the junction kept 6 bases outside the gene matches. The CDR3 extends over 16 amino acids. Per the germline V gene, CDR1 is GTSNPN and CDR2 is SVGIG (reference sequence). The CDR3 DNA reads TGTGCCTGGAGTGTACTTCTAGCGGGACCCACCGGGGAGCTGTTTTTT. It is translated as CAWSVLLAGPTGELFF.

This chain connects TRBV11-2 to TRBJ2-1; TRBD2 agrees at 11 bases. This CDR3 has 18 residues. J was trimmed by 1 base and V by 2 bases; bases with no gene match: 7. Germline V gene data show CDR1 as SGHAT and CDR2 as FQNNGV. The CDR3 DNA follows: TGTGCCAGCAGCTTACCTCGGGGACTAGCGGTTTCCTACAATGAGCAGTTCTTC. Translating gives CASSLPRGLAVSYNEQFF.

Ten or more counts support this clonotype. The chain uses TRBV29-1 and TRBJ2-7; no definite D call. The CDR3 is made up of 12 amino acids. From germline, CDR1 is SQVTM and CDR2 ANQGSEA. Trimming stripped 1 base from V and 3 bases from J, with 7 bases between. The CDR3 loop is CSVEGLGYEQYF. Written as DNA, the CDR3 is TGCAGCGTTGAAGGCTTGGGCTACGAGCAGTACTTC.

This clonotype occurred a few times. The rearrangement uses TRBV7-9 and TRBJ2-7; 13 bases fit TRBD2. Unmatched junction bases numbered 6, after V lost 5 bases and J lost 2 bases. The CDR3 covers 16 residues. Germline CDR1 SEHNR, CDR2 FQNEAQ (reference sequence). The chain's CDR3 is CASSLQGLAGAYEQYF. In nucleotides, the CDR3 is TGTGCCAGCAGCCTACAAGGACTAGCGGGGGCCTACGAGCAGTACTTC.

This clonotype was observed a handful of times. The chain is built from TRBV28 and TRBJ2-6, with TRBD1 matching over 9 bases. Germline CDR1 is MDHEN and CDR2 is SYDVKM. V dropped 4 bases and J dropped 0; count of bases not matched to a gene: 10. The CDR3 loop spans 19 amino acids. This CDR3 reads CASSSRYRGRVSGANVLTF. The CDR3 DNA sequence: TGTGCCAGCAGTTCAAGATACAGGGGGCGCGTCTCTGGGGCCAACGTCCTGACTTTC.

This sequence joins TRBV4-3 and TRBJ2-7, with TRBD1 identical over 8 bases. Germline V CDR1 and CDR2: LGHNA, YSLEER. The CDR3 runs to 14 residues. V trimming: 5 bases; J trimming: 2 bases; junction bases outside the gene matches: 5. For the CDR3, the DNA is TGCGCCAGCAGCTACTGGGACAGGACCTACGAGCAGTACTTC. This gives the protein CASSYWDRTYEQYF.

This clonotype was seen only a few times. The V call is TRBV25-1, the J call TRBJ1-1, with 7 bases identical to TRBD1. The CDR3 spans 17 residues. Germline trimming cut 0 bases from V and 1 base from J; bases unmatched to any gene: 8. Germline loops: CDR1 MGHDK, CDR2 SYGVNS. The CDR3 here is CASSEYLQGPGNTEAFF. CDR3 bases: TGTGCCAGCAGTGAATATTTACAGGGGCCGGGGAACACTGAAGCTTTCTTT.

This clonotype was seen many times. The V and J genes are TRBV20-1 and TRBJ2-5, with a weak D call TRBD2 (6 bases). Per germline, CDR1 DFQATT and CDR2 SNEGSKA (reference sequence). Trimming cost V 5 bases and J 2 bases, with 18 bases left between them. This CDR3 comprises 15 residues. This chain's CDR3 is CSAPLFKGRQETQYF. The CDR3 coding sequence is TGCAGTGCTCCACTATTTAAGGGGAGGCAAGAGACCCAGTACTTC.

V usage is TRBV11-3 and J usage is TRBJ2-1; D unclear. Germline loops: CDR1 SGHNT, CDR2 YENEEA. Trimming shortened V by 1 base and J by 2 bases, and 12 bases separated the two germline ends. The CDR3 runs to 16 residues. This CDR3 is CASSLVWAPTYNEQFF. The DNA of the CDR3 is TGTGCCAGCAGCTTAGTGTGGGCCCCCACCTACAATGAGCAGTTCTTC.

The gene calls are TRBV10-3 and TRBJ2-1; D possibly corresponds to TRBD2 (6 bases). There are 16 residues in the CDR3. The germline CDR1 and CDR2 sequences are ENHRY and SYGVKD. The ends were cut back, 3 bases at V and 0 bases at J, with 12 bases in the middle. This chain's CDR3 is CAISDPGLLSYNEQFF. The CDR3 DNA reads as TGTGCCATCAGTGACCCGGGACTTCTCTCCTACAATGAGCAGTTCTTC.

The chain recombines TRBV9 with TRBJ2-5, with 9 bases lining up with TRBD2. Per germline, CDR1 SGDLS and CDR2 YYNGEE. The CDR3 consists of 16 residues. V trimming: 6 bases; J trimming: 5 bases; junction bases outside the gene matches: 14. The CDR3 bases are TGTGCCAGCACCCGAGAGACAGCGGGAGGAGGGGAGACCCAGTACTTC. Protein product: CASTRETAGGGETQYF.

This clonotype has ten or more counts. The chain employs TRBV29-1 and TRBJ2-7; TRBD1 matches at 7 bases. Germline V gives CDR1 SQVTM, CDR2 ANQGSEA. The CDR3 totals 14 residues. Trimming at V came to 5 bases and at J to 0 bases, leaving 7 bases not matched to a gene. The DNA of the CDR3 is TGCAGCGTTCAACCGACAGGGCCCTCCTACGAGCAGTACTTC. Amino acids: CSVQPTGPSYEQYF.

This clonotype has more than one count but fewer than ten. This chain links TRBV29-1 with TRBJ2-1; unclear D gene. The V end lost 2 bases, the J end lost 8 bases, and 7 bases lay between the germline ends. CDR1 and CDR2 from the germline V gene are SQVTM and ANQGSEA. The CDR3 is made up of 11 amino acids. CDR3 region: CSVEKYDEQFF. CDR3 nucleotides: TGCAGCGTTGAAAAGTACGATGAGCAGTTCTTC.

This clonotype was seen only a few times. V and J are TRBV28 and TRBJ2-7, with unresolved D. CDR3 size: 17 residues. Trimming removed 4 bases at V and 0 bases at J, with 19 bases between. Germline loops: CDR1 MDHEN, CDR2 SYDVKM. Written as DNA, the CDR3 is TGTGCCAGCAGTTCCTCCAGGATGTGGGGATACTCCTACGAGCAGTACTTC. Translation gives CASSSSRMWGYSYEQYF.

This chain links TRBV20-1 with TRBJ2-4; TRBD1 aligns across 7 bases. The CDR3 length is 11 residues. The junction had 0 bases not matched to a gene; V was cut back by 2 bases and J by 8 bases. Germline CDR1 is DFQATT and CDR2 is SNEGSKA (reference sequence). CDR3 bases: TGCAGTGCTAGACAGGGGGACATTCAGTACTTC. Translation: CSARQGDIQYF.